This record covers a single T cell receptor (beta chain). The data derive from a study of control samples from healthy donors and cancer patients. The data were produced by immunoSEQ multiplex PCR, yet TCRdb's version contains in-frame clones alone and is incomplete. The sample includes 100,000 to 150,000 clones, more than 85% of them seen just once. The CDR3 has 18 residues. Germline V gives CDR1 SGHVS, CDR2 FQNEAQ. Deletions cut 5 bases from V and 7 bases from J, with 27 bases between. The material sequenced was PBMCs. V is TRBV7-8 and J is TRBJ1-5; perhaps TRBD1 as D (5 bases). The source of this sequence is a man aged 50 or older with head and neck cancer. The CDR3 loop is CASSATLMWGTLGQPQHF. DNA of the CDR3: TGTGCCAGCAGCGCCACTCTAATGTGGGGGACCCTGGGACAGCCCCAGCATTTT.